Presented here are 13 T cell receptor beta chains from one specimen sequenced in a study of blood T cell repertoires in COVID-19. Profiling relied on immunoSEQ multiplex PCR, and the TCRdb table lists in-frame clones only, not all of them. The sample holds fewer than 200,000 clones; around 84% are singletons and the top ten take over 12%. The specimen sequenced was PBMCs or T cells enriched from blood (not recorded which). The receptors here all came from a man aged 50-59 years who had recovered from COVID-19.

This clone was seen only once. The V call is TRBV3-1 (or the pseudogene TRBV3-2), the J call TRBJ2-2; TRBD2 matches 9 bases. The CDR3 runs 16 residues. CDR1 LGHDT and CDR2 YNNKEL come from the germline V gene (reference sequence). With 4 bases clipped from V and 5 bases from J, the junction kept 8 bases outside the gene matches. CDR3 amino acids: CASSRIGTSRTGELFF. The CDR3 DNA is TGTGCCAGCAGCCGAATCGGGACTAGCAGAACCGGGGAGCTGTTTTTT.

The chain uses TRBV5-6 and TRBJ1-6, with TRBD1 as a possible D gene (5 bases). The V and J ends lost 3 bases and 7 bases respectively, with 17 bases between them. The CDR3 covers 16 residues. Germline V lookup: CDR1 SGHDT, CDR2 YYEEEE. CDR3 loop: CASSSWGRVGNSPLHF. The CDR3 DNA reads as TGTGCCAGCAGCTCATGGGGCAGGGTGGGAAATTCACCCCTCCACTTT.

The CDR3 sequence: CASSPAGGGYGYTF. The CDR3 bases are TGTGCCAGCTCACCGGCAGGGGGAGGCTATGGCTACACCTTC. The chain uses TRBV18 and TRBJ1-2; 7 bases agree with TRBD1. Germline trimming cut 3 bases from V and 4 bases from J; bases unmatched to any gene: 5. Looked up from germline, CDR1 is KGHSH and CDR2 is LQKENI. The CDR3 has 14 residues. Filled out from reference TRBV18 and TRBJ1-2, the complete variable domain reads NAGVMQNPRHLVRRRGQEARLRCSPMKGHSHVYWYRQLPEEGLKFMVYLQKENIIDESGMPKERFSAEFPKEGPSILRIQQVVRGDSAAYFCASSPAGGGYGYTFGSGTRLTVV.

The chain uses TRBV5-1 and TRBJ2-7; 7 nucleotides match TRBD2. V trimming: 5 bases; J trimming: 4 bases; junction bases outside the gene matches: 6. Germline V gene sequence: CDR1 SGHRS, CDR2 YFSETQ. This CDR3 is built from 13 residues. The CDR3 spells CASRTPGGYEQYF. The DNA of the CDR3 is TGCGCCAGCAGAACTCCCGGGGGGTACGAGCAGTACTTC.

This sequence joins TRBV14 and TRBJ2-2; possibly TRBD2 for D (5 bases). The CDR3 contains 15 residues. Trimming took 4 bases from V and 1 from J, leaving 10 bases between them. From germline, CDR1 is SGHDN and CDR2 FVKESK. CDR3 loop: CASSPGLVNTGELFF. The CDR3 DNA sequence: TGTGCCAGCAGCCCCGGACTCGTGAACACCGGGGAGCTGTTTTTT.

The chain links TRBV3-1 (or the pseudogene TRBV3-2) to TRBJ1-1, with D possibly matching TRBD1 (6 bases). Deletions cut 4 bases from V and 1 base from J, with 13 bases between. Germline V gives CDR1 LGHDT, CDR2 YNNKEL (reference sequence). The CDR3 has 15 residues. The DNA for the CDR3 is TGTGCCAGCAGCCGAGGAACAGGGAGGAACACTGAAGCTTTCTTT. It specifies CASSRGTGRNTEAFF.

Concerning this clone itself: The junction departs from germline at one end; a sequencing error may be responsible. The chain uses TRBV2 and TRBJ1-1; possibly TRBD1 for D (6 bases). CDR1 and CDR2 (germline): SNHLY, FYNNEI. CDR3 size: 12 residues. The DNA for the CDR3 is TGTGCCAGCAGCGCAGACTATGGGGACACCTACTTT. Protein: CASSADYGDTYF.

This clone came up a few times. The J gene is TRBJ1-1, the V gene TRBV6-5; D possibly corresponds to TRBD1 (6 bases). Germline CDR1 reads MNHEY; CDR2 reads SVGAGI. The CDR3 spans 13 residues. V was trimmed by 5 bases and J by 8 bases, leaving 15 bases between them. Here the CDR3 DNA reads TGTGCCAGCAGTCTAAAGGGGGGGACCGAAGCTTTCTTT. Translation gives CASSLKGGTEAFF.

The CDR3 coding sequence is TGTGCCACCAGTGCGACTAGCGGGGCCACAGATACGCAGTATTTT. Its translation: CATSATSGATDTQYF. The V and J genes are TRBV24-1 and TRBJ2-3, with 11 nucleotides matching TRBD2. Trimming at V came to 5 bases and at J to 2 bases, leaving 2 bases not matched to a gene. This CDR3 has 15 residues. CDR1 KGHDR and CDR2 SFDVKD come from the germline V gene.

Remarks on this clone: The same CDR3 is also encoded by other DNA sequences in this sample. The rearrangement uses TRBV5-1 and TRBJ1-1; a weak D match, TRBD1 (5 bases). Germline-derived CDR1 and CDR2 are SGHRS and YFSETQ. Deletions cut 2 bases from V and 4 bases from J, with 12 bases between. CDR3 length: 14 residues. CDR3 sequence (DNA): TGCGCCAGCAGCTTAGCGGCGGGGGGCACTGAAGCTTTCTTT. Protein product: CASSLAAGGTEAFF.

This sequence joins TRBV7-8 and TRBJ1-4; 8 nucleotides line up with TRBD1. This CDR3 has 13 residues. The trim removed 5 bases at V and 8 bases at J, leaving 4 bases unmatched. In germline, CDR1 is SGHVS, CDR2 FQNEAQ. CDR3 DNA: TGTGCCAGCAGCCGGGACAGGAACGAAAAACTGTTTTTT. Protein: CASSRDRNEKLFF.

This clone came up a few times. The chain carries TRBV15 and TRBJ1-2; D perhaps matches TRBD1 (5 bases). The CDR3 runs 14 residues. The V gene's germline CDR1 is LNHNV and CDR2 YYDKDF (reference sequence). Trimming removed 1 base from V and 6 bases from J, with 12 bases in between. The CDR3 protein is CATSRVGGIDGYTF. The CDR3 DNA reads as TGTGCCACCAGCAGAGTCGGGGGAATAGATGGCTACACCTTC. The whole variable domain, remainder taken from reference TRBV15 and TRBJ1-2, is DAMVIQNPRYQVTQFGKPVTLSCSQTLNHNVMYWYQQKSSQAPKLLFHYYDKDFNNEADTPDNFQSRRPNTSFCFLDIRSPGLGDTAMYLCATSRVGGIDGYTFGSGTRLTVV.

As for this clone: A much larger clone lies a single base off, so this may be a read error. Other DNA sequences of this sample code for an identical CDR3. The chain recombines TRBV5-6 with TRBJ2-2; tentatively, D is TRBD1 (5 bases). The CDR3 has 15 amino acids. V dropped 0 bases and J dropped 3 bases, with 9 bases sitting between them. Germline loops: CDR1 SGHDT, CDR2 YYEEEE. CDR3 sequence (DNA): TGTGCCAGCAGCTTGGTCCAGGGTGACACCGGGGAGCTGTTTTTT. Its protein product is CASSLVQGDTGELFF.